The clone carrying this TCR beta chain was picked up one time. Its specificity is unknown. Per the germline V gene, CDR1 is SEHNR and CDR2 is FQNEAQ (reference sequence). The length of the CDR3 is 14 residues. The ends lost 5 bases at V and 6 bases at J; junction bases unmatched: 6. Partitioning of CD4+ cells yielded a CD45RA+ naive subset and a CD45RA-negative memory subset. This specimen belongs to a study of shared clonotypes between healthy human individuals. The assay was run at deep level. Original processing methods: As immunoSEQ supplied junction-only sequences (without quality scores), filtering differed. Assay: immunoSEQ multiplex PCR; the TCRdb copy retains only in-frame clones and omits some. V and J calls and clone size are those listed in that table; D and trimming were worked out from the DNA. The repertoire consists of about 2.4 million clones, with approximately 93% occurring once and the leading ten covering 0.35% to 0.45%.

General observations from the study: With several donors compared, 4.5% to 6.5% of naive CD4 clonotypes were shared.

This TCR derives from a man younger than 35 in good health. Some clones in this sample may be carry-over from other donors' samples. Sequencing input: naive CD4+ T cells from PBMCs. Subset meaning: CD45RA+ positively selected. V and J are TRBV7-9 and TRBJ2-7; TRBD1 agrees at 11 bases. The CDR3 spells CASSPGQGAFEQYF. CDR3 bases: TGTGCCAGCAGCCCAGGACAGGGGGCGTTCGAGCAGTACTTC.